The T cell receptor beta chain described here comes from a study of T cells in Graves' hyperthyroidism and ophthalmopathy. Amplification targeted TCR beta CDR3 regions from RNA transcripts. HTBI primers were employed in a first-round RT-PCR of the TCR CDR3. Using its own MiXCR run on the multiplex PCR reads, TCRdb lists one record per CDR3 protein. In the table there are 300,000 to 350,000 distinct CDR3 sequences, approximately 17% of which are singletons. This clonotype was seen a single time. Fresh peripheral blood, roughly 9.8 ml of it, supplied the PBMCs. With 1 base removed from V and 9 bases from J, the gap between germline ends came to 4 bases. Germline CDR1 LGHDT, CDR2 YNNKEL (reference sequence). The CDR3 spans 11 residues.

The chain is built from TRBV3-1 and TRBJ2-1, with unresolved D. The source is a man aged 25 to 40 with Graves' hyperthyroidism. The sample taken for sequencing was blood. This chain's CDR3 is CASSQAAEQFF. DNA for the CDR3: TGTGCCAGCAGCCAAGCCGCTGAGCAGTTCTTC.